The clone carrying this T cell receptor (beta chain) was seen more than once but under ten times. The sample is drawn from a study of OX40 agonist ivuxolimab in advanced cancers. Whole-study context: Administration of intravenous ivuxolimab to patients occurred every 2 weeks at 0.01 to 10 mg/kg. Earlier anti-PD-1, anti-PD-L1 or anti-CTLA-4 therapy was permitted; 40% had received some.

Profiled with immunoSEQ multiplex PCR; TCRdb holds only in-frame clones, not every one. The profile shows nearly 70,000 clones, approximately 80% of them singletons. Germline CDR1 reads SGHVS; CDR2 reads FQNEAQ. The CDR3 runs 15 residues. V dropped 0 bases and J dropped 5 bases, with 11 bases sitting between them. On cycle 4 day 1 and cycle 7 day 1, as well as at baseline, blood was sampled. This chain joins TRBV7-8 and TRBJ1-5, with D possibly TRBD1 on 6 matching bases. The receptor comes from an adult with an advanced solid tumor such as melanoma, head and neck, liver or kidney cancer. The source material was CD4+ or CD8+ T cells sorted from blood, sampled in a trial of the OX40 agonist ivuxolimab. The CDR3 DNA sequence: TGTGCCAGCAGCTTAGCGGGGGCCCCCCATCAGCCCCAGCATTTT. Translating it yields CASSLAGAPHQPQHF.